Listed below are T cell receptor beta chains from one sample, sequenced in a study of OX40 agonist ivuxolimab in advanced cancers. Generated by immunoSEQ multiplex PCR, the TCRdb table keeps only in-frame clones and is missing some. The data show about 80,000 clones, around 86% seen once. The sequences come from CD4+ or CD8+ T cells sorted from blood, collected in a trial of the OX40 agonist ivuxolimab. The receptors shown here come from an adult with an advanced solid tumor such as melanoma, head and neck, liver or kidney cancer. The CDR3 runs from the conserved cysteine through the conserved F or W. Clone size is shown for a subset of rows, as once, few, many or a class of expanded clone.

abundance,v_gene,j_gene,CDR3aa
-,TRBV28,TRBJ2-7,CASKFLDEQYF
-,TRBV28,TRBJ2-1,CASSLDLIYNEQFF
-,TRBV27,TRBJ2-3,CASSLGVGLGKADTQYF
-,TRBV4-1,TRBJ2-1,CASSLDRGSYNEQFF
-,TRBV4-1,TRBJ1-2,CASSQDSSGQGGGYTF
-,TRBV30,TRBJ1-2,CAWSVSRAWDFYGYTF
once,TRBV21-1,TRBJ2-4,CASSRRDRRLAKNIQYF
-,TRBV28,TRBJ1-4,CASSTGAPKLFF
-,TRBV2,TRBJ2-7,CASSLGYEQYF
-,TRBV21-1,TRBJ1-1,CASSQGQKMNTEAFF
-,TRBV6-6,TRBJ2-2,CASRRVTGELFF
few,TRBV30,TRBJ1-2,CAWNSGQGHGYTF
-,TRBV5-1,TRBJ2-1,CASSRTHESYNEQFF
-,TRBV6-4,TRBJ2-3,CASSERGGPTDTQYF
few,TRBV20-1,TRBJ1-3,CSTNSGNTIYF
medium-sized,TRBV18,TRBJ1-2,CASSPPGQPNYGYTF
few,TRBV9,TRBJ1-1,CASSDRGGTEAFF
-,TRBV19,TRBJ2-3,CASSIEAADTQYF
-,TRBV11-3,TRBJ2-5,CASSLGIQRGEETQYF
-,TRBV28,TRBJ1-1,CASSLSPGQPREAFF
-,TRBV28,TRBJ1-5,CASSTGLSNQPQHF
-,TRBV7-8,TRBJ2-1,CASSLGGSAGFRYEQFF
-,TRBV5-1,TRBJ2-3,CASSLGTTTDTQYF